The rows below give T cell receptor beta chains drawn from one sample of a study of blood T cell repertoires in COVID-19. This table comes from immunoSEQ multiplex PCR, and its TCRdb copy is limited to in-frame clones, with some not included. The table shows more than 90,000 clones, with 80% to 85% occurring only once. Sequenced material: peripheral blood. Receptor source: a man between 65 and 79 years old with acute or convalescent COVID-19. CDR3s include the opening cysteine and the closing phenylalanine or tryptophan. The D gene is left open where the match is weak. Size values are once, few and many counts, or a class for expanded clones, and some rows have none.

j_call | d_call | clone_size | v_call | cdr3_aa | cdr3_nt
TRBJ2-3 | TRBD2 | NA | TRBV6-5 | CAWGLAGDTQYF | TGTGCCTGGGGACTAGCGGGAGATACGCAGTATTTT
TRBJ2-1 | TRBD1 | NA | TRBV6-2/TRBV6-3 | CASSLPRGHSYNEQFF | TGTGCCAGCAGTCTTCCTAGGGGGCACTCCTACAATGAGCAGTTCTTC
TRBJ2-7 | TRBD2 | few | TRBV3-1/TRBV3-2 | CASSRSGSGGFGEQYF | TGTGCCAGCAGCCGGTCGGGGAGCGGGGGGTTCGGGGAGCAGTACTTC
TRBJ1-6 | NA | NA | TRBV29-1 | CSLTTYNSPLHF | TGCAGCTTGACAACATATAATTCACCCCTCCACTTT
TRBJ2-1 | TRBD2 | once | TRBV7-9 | CASSPQRGGSYNEQFF | TGTGCCAGCAGCCCCCAGCGGGGGGGCTCCTACAATGAGCAGTTCTTC
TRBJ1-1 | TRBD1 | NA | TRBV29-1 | CSVARQGRTEAFF | TGCAGCGTTGCGAGACAGGGTCGGACTGAAGCTTTCTTT
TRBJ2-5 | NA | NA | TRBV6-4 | CASSENLAPQETQYF | TGTGCCAGCAGTGAGAACCTAGCGCCCCAAGAGACCCAGTACTTC
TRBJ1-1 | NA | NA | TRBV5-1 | CASSELSGVGVAEAFF | TGCGCCAGCAGCGAGTTGTCCGGTGTGGGCGTAGCTGAAGCTTTCTTT
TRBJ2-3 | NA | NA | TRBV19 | CASSIAGVIADTQYF | TGTGCCAGTAGTATAGCAGGGGTGATCGCAGATACGCAGTATTTT
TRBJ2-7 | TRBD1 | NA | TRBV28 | CASRGTGGTYEQYF | TGTGCCAGCAGGGGGACAGGGGGCACCTACGAGCAGTACTTC
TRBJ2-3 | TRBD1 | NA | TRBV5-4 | CASSWTGGGDTQYF | TGTGCCAGCAGCTGGACAGGGGGCGGAGATACGCAGTATTTT